The 18 T cell receptor beta chains presented below share a single source sample, sequenced in a study of cytomegalovirus exposure and HLA in healthy donors. Use of 60 Vbeta and 13 Jbeta primers characterized the PCR. Here immunoSEQ multiplex PCR was the method, and the copy in TCRdb shows in-frame clones only, minus some. The sample comprises 30,000 or so clones, about 63% of which are singletons, and 20% to 25% rests with the top ten. Source material: PBMCs. The origin of the receptors is a man aged 50-59 years in good health and CMV-seropositive.

This clone was seen more than once but under ten times. The chain uses TRBV6-1 and TRBJ2-2; no clear D. The CDR3 has 13 amino acids. Trimming stripped 5 bases from V and 5 bases from J, with 9 bases between. CDR1 MNHNS and CDR2 SASEGT come from the germline V gene. In DNA form, the CDR3 reads TGTGCCAGCAGTAGTGAAGAGACCGGGGAGCTGTTTTTT. This encodes CASSSEETGELFF.

V gene TRBV11-2 combines with J gene TRBJ2-3; D call uncertain. The CDR3 covers 13 residues. Trimming stripped 5 bases from V and 3 bases from J, with 9 bases between. Germline V lookup: CDR1 SGHAT, CDR2 FQNNGV. In DNA form, the CDR3 reads TGTGCCAGCAGCACGGCGGTGACAGATACGCAGTATTTT. As protein: CASSTAVTDTQYF.

This chain links TRBV28 with TRBJ1-2; D ambiguous. The germline V gene has CDR1 MDHEN and CDR2 SYDVKM. Between the trimmed V and J ends, which lost 6 bases and 5 bases, there was a span of 13 bases. The CDR3 loop spans 13 amino acids. Written as DNA, the CDR3 is TGTGCCAGCAGCCAGGACGGACTATATGGCTACACCTTC. Its translation is CASSQDGLYGYTF.

The rearrangement joins TRBV7-9 to TRBJ1-1; a possible D gene is TRBD1 (6 bases). Looked up from germline, CDR1 is SEHNR and CDR2 is FQNEAQ (reference sequence). This CDR3 comprises 12 residues. V lost 5 bases, J lost 10 bases, and 14 bases lay in between. In nucleotides, the CDR3 is TGTGCCAGCAGCATCAGGGGCCTGAGAGCTTTCTTT. This encodes CASSIRGLRAFF.

The genes are TRBV30 and TRBJ1-4, with a possible D match to TRBD1 (5 bases). The V gene lost 7 bases and the J gene lost 8 bases, with 17 bases spanning the gap. CDR3 length: 13 residues. Looked up from germline, CDR1 is GTSNPN and CDR2 is SVGIG (reference sequence). This CDR3 is CASGEGYAEKLFF. The CDR3 bases are TGTGCCTCGGGAGAGGGGTACGCCGAAAAACTGTTTTTT.

The chain carries TRBV28 and TRBJ1-5; 10 bases map to TRBD1. The V gene's germline CDR1 is MDHEN and CDR2 SYDVKM. The junction had 7 bases not matched to a gene; V was cut back by 6 bases and J by 2 bases. The CDR3 is 16 residues long. The CDR3 DNA is TGTGCCAGCAGCCCCGGACAGGGGGAAGGCAATCAGCCCCAGCATTTT. It codes for CASSPGQGEGNQPQHF.

The V and J genes are TRBV4-3 and TRBJ2-1, with a tentative D call TRBD2 (6 bases). CDR3 length equals 17 residues. Trimming removed 2 bases from V and 3 bases from J, with 17 bases in between. Germline lookup yields CDR1 LGHNA and CDR2 YSLEER. CDR3 sequence: CASSQHFRLEYYNEQFF. Here the CDR3 DNA reads TGCGCCAGCAGCCAACATTTCCGACTAGAGTACTACAATGAGCAGTTCTTC.

The V gene is TRBV4-1, the J gene TRBJ2-7, with 10 bases lining up with TRBD2. Unmatched junction bases numbered 2, after V lost 1 base and J lost 2 bases. The germline gives CDR1 MGHRA, CDR2 YSYEKL. The CDR3 length is 15 residues. Written as DNA, the CDR3 is TGCGCCAGCAGCCAAGGAGCGGGGGGGCCCTACGAGCAGTACTTC. This codes for CASSQGAGGPYEQYF.

This clone was counted a single time. This sequence joins TRBV7-9 and TRBJ1-1, with D uncertain. This CDR3 region has 13 residues. Trimming cost V 3 bases and J 1 base, with 6 bases left between them. CDR1 and CDR2 (germline): SEHNR, FQNEAQ (reference sequence). CDR3 nucleotides: TGTGCCAGCAGCTTTCGAGAGAACACTGAAGCTTTCTTT. Translating gives CASSFRENTEAFF.

The chain employs TRBV7-6 and TRBJ1-6; possible D gene TRBD1, 6 bases. The ends were cut back, 5 bases at V and 11 bases at J, with 13 bases in the middle. This CDR3 region has 13 residues. Germline V gene sequence: CDR1 SGHVS, CDR2 FNYEAQ. For the CDR3, the DNA is TGTGCCAGCAGCCCCAACAGGGTGACACCCCTCCACTTT. Amino acids: CASSPNRVTPLHF.

This clone showed up just a few times. The CDR3 DNA follows: TGTGCCGCCGCCTCGGAGGGGCGTGGGGGCTACACCTTC. It is translated as CAAASEGRGGYTF. The chain couples TRBV10-3 to TRBJ1-2, with D possibly TRBD1 on 5 matching bases. CDR1 is ENHRY, CDR2 SYGVKD, per germline. V was pared by 11 bases and J by 8 bases, with 21 bases between. This CDR3 has 13 residues.

This chain joins TRBV5-1 and TRBJ1-1; the D gene is possibly TRBD1 (6 bases). Germline lookup yields CDR1 SGHRS and CDR2 YFSETQ. Trimming took off 4 bases at V and 0 bases at J, with 10 bases between the two ends. The CDR3 sequence is 14 residues long. Here the CDR3 DNA reads TGCGCCAGCAGCCTATGGACAGTGAACACTGAAGCTTTCTTT. Translating it yields CASSLWTVNTEAFF.

This chain links TRBV7-6 with TRBJ2-5; maybe TRBD2 (6 bases). The CDR3 totals 16 residues. V shed 1 base and J shed 0 bases, with 12 bases lying between them. In germline, CDR1 is SGHVS, CDR2 FNYEAQ. In DNA form, the CDR3 reads TGTGCCAGCAGCTTAGGGGGACTTAAGTACCAAGAGACCCAGTACTTC. It encodes CASSLGGLKYQETQYF.

J is TRBJ2-3 and V is TRBV28; 8 positions agree with TRBD2. Germline V CDR1 and CDR2: MDHEN, SYDVKM. V was pared by 6 bases and J by 7 bases, with 9 bases of the junction left unmatched. CDR3 length: 14 amino acids. The CDR3 is CASRPRGGTYTQYF. For the CDR3, the DNA is TGTGCCAGCAGGCCCCGGGGGGGAACTTATACGCAGTATTTT.

This clone turned up a few times. The CDR3 spells CASSLSGLEQFF. In DNA form, the CDR3 reads TGTGCCAGCAGCTTATCGGGACTTGAGCAGTTCTTC. The chain couples TRBV7-8 to TRBJ2-1; a possible D gene is TRBD2 (6 bases). The V gene's germline CDR1 is SGHVS and CDR2 FQNEAQ. This CDR3 has 12 residues. Trimming shortened V by 2 bases and J by 9 bases, and 8 bases separated the two germline ends.

This sequence joins TRBV5-1 and TRBJ2-1; 9 bases are a match to TRBD2. CDR3 length: 16 residues. Germline V CDR1 and CDR2: SGHRS, YFSETQ. Trimming cost V 2 bases and J 2 bases; bases outside gene matches: 5. In nucleotides, the CDR3 is TGCGCCAGCAGCTTAGTAGCGGGAGCAGCCTACAATGAGCAGTTCTTC. Its translation: CASSLVAGAAYNEQFF.

The chain is built from TRBV7-6 and TRBJ2-7; TRBD2 agrees at 8 bases. V was clipped by 4 bases and J by 6 bases; unmatched bases: 14. Germline-derived CDR1 and CDR2 are SGHVS and FNYEAQ. The CDR3 is 16 residues long. The CDR3 protein is CASSSSVGGLVTEQYF. DNA of the CDR3: TGTGCCAGCAGCTCATCCGTAGGGGGACTAGTCACCGAGCAGTACTTC. Full variable domain (rest looked up from reference TRBV7-6 and TRBJ2-7): GAGVSQSPRYKVTKRGQDVALRCDPISGHVSLYWYRQALGQGPEFLTYFNYEAQQDKSGLPNDRFSAERPEGSISTLTIQRTEQRDSAMYRCASSSSVGGLVTEQYFGPGTRLTVT.

The chain is built from TRBV6-5 and TRBJ1-2, with D unclear. CDR1 and CDR2 from the germline V gene are MNHEY and SVGAGI. The CDR3 has 13 amino acids. With 5 bases removed from V and 4 bases from J, the gap between germline ends came to 11 bases. The CDR3 DNA follows: TGTGCCAGCAGTCAGTGGGGAGGCTATGGCTACACCTTC. Amino acid sequence: CASSQWGGYGYTF.